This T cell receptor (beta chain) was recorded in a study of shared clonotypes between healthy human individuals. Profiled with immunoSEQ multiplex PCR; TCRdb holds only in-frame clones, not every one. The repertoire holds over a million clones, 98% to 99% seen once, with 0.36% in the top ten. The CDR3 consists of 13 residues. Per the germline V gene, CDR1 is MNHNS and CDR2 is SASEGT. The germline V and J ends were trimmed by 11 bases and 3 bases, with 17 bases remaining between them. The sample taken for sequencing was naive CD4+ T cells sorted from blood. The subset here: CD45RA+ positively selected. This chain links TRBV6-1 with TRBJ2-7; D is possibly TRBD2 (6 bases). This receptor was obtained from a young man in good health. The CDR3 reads CAVSRGTVYEQYF. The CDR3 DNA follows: TGTGCCGTCTCGCGGGGTACGGTCTACGAGCAGTACTTC.